These 13 T cell receptor beta chains originate from one sample sequenced in a study of beta chain features in type 1 diabetes. Sequenced material consisted of expressed TCRB transcripts (all of the isolated RNA was reverse transcribed). TCRdb's table, derived via immunoSEQ multiplex PCR, lists solely in-frame clones and lacks some. The sample carries 200,000 to 250,000 clones, under 70% recorded once. Sample: naive CD4+ T cells from blood. The source of these receptors is a man younger than 45 in good health.

V is TRBV6-6 and J is TRBJ2-4, with a tentative D call TRBD1 (6 bases). Trimming pared 6 bases from V and 4 bases from J, leaving 13 bases between. The CDR3 contains 14 residues. Germline CDR1 MNHNY, CDR2 SVGAGI (reference sequence). CDR3 DNA sequence: TGTGCCAGCAGAGAGAGGCAGGGGAAAAACATTCAGTACTTC. Its translation: CASRERQGKNIQYF.

The J gene is TRBJ2-7, the V gene TRBV4-2, with D perhaps matching TRBD1 (7 bases). The germline V gene has CDR1 LGHNA and CDR2 YNFKEQ. The CDR3 totals 17 residues. V dropped 0 bases and J dropped 5 bases, with 20 bases sitting between them. CDR3 nucleotide sequence: TGTGCCAGCAGCCAAGAGATCAGGGGGGCGAACGGTAACGAGCAGTACTTC. Translating it yields CASSQEIRGANGNEQYF.

The rearrangement joins TRBV27 to TRBJ2-7, with 7 bases fitting TRBD1. This CDR3 is 14 amino acids long. Germline V CDR1 and CDR2: MNHEY, SMNVEV (reference sequence). Trimming at V came to 6 bases and at J to 2 bases, leaving 7 bases not matched to a gene. The CDR3 nucleotides are TGTGCCAGCAGCCGTCTGGACAGGACCTACGAGCAGTACTTC. Residues: CASSRLDRTYEQYF.

V and J are TRBV30 and TRBJ2-7; D possibly corresponds to TRBD2 (6 bases). Germline loops: CDR1 GTSNPN, CDR2 SVGIG (reference sequence). Trimming pared 8 bases from V and 3 bases from J, leaving 11 bases between. The CDR3 runs 11 residues. For the CDR3, the DNA is TGTGCCGCGGGACTTAACTACGAGCAGTACTTC. Its protein is CAAGLNYEQYF.

This chain uses TRBV2 with TRBJ1-2; weak D call: TRBD1 (5 bases). The germline gives CDR1 SNHLY, CDR2 FYNNEI. CDR3 length: 12 residues. Trimming took 10 bases from V and 9 from J, leaving 18 bases between them. CDR3 amino acids: CATTVAGNSYTF. The CDR3 DNA reads TGTGCCACGACGGTGGCAGGGAATAGCTACACCTTC.

This rearrangement joins TRBV15 to TRBJ1-2; D call uncertain. The CDR3 runs to 13 residues. Germline loops: CDR1 LNHNV, CDR2 YYDKDF (reference sequence). The germline V and J ends were trimmed by 0 bases and 7 bases, with 9 bases remaining between them. This CDR3 is CATSREPWGGYTF. Written as DNA, the CDR3 is TGTGCCACCAGCAGAGAACCTTGGGGTGGCTACACCTTC.

This chain joins TRBV30 and TRBJ1-1; possible D gene TRBD1, 5 bases. Trimming removed 3 bases at V and 1 base at J, with 6 bases between. This CDR3 has 12 residues. CDR1 and CDR2 (germline): GTSNPN, SVGIG (reference sequence). The CDR3 sequence is CAWRDKNTEAFF. The CDR3 coding sequence is TGTGCCTGGAGGGACAAGAACACTGAAGCTTTCTTT.

The V and J genes are TRBV29-1 and TRBJ1-5, with 10 bases identical to TRBD1. CDR3 length: 14 amino acids. The V gene's germline CDR1 is SQVTM and CDR2 ANQGSEA. Trimming removed 6 bases from V and 5 bases from J; junction bases left unmatched: 7. The CDR3 spells CSVTEDRGYQPQHF. The CDR3 DNA is TGCAGCGTAACTGAGGACAGGGGGTATCAGCCCCAGCATTTT.

This chain joins TRBV7-9 and TRBJ2-3; TRBD1 matches at 7 bases. CDR1 and CDR2 (germline): SEHNR, FQNEAQ (reference sequence). There are 16 residues in the CDR3. V was pared by 8 bases and J by 6 bases, with 17 bases of the junction left unmatched. CDR3 region: CASGSIGGSRRDTQYF. CDR3 sequence (DNA): TGTGCCAGCGGGTCGATAGGGGGCAGCCGGAGGGATACGCAGTATTTT.

The V call is TRBV30, the J call TRBJ1-2; D remains unclear. The V gene lost 4 bases and the J gene lost 8 bases, with 17 bases spanning the gap. CDR1 is GTSNPN and CDR2 is SVGIG in the germline V gene (reference sequence). This CDR3 has 13 residues. CDR3 loop: CAWMSGRARGYTF. The CDR3 region has the DNA TGTGCCTGGATGAGCGGAAGGGCTCGAGGCTACACCTTC.

The CDR3 is CAWSAGDEQFF. DNA of the CDR3: TGTGCCTGGAGTGCAGGGGATGAGCAGTTCTTC. This chain connects TRBV30 to TRBJ2-1; D is perhaps TRBD1 (6 bases). The CDR3 extends over 11 amino acids. Trimming pared 1 base from V and 8 bases from J, leaving 6 bases between. Germline CDR1 reads GTSNPN; CDR2 reads SVGIG (reference sequence).

In DNA, the CDR3 is TGTGCCAGCAGTATCGGACAGGGGTTACACGAGCAGTACTTC. Encoded protein: CASSIGQGLHEQYF. The gene calls are TRBV2 and TRBJ2-7; 9 bases fit TRBD1. The V gene end was trimmed by 5 bases and the J gene end by 5 bases; junction bases not matched to a gene: 7. Germline lookup yields CDR1 SNHLY and CDR2 FYNNEI. The CDR3 spans 14 residues.

The chain couples TRBV6-5 to TRBJ2-1; tentative D call: TRBD2 (6 bases). This CDR3 has 13 amino acids. Looked up from germline, CDR1 is MNHEY and CDR2 is SVGAGI. Trimming cost V 10 bases and J 8 bases, with 18 bases left between them. The chain's CDR3 is CATRHSGGDEQFF. As DNA, the CDR3 is TGTGCCACCCGTCATAGCGGAGGTGATGAGCAGTTCTTC.